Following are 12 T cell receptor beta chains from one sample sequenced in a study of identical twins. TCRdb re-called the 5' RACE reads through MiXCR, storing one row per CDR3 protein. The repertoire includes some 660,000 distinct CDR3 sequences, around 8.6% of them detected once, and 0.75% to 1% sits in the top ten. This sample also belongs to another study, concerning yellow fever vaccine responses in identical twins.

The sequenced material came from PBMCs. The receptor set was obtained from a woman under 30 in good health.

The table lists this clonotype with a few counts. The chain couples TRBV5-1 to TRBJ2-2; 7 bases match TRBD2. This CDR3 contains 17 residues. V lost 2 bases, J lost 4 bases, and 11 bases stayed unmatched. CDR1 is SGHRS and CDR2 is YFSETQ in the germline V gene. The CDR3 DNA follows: TGCGCCAGCAGCTTCCCCTCAGGGAGGGCTTCCACCGGGGAGCTGTTTTTT. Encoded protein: CASSFPSGRASTGELFF.

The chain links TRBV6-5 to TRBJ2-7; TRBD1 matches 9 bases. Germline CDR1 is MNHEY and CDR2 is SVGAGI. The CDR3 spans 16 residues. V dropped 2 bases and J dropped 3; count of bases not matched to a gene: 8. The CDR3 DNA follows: TGTGCCAGCAGTTACGGCTCGGGACAGGGTCGCTACGAGCAGTACTTC. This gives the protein CASSYGSGQGRYEQYF.

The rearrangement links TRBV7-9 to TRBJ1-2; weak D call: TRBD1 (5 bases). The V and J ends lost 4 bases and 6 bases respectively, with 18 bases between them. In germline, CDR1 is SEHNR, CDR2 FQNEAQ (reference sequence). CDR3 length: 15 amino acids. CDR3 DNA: TGTGCCAGCAGCTACGACAGTTTCATGGGCGATGGCTACACCTTC. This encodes CASSYDSFMGDGYTF.

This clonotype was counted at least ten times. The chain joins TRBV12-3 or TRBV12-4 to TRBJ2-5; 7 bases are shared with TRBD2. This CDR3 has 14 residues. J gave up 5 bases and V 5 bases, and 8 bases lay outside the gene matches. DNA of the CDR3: TGTGCCAGCAGTGGGAGGGGAGGCGACGAGACCCAGTACTTC. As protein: CASSGRGGDETQYF.

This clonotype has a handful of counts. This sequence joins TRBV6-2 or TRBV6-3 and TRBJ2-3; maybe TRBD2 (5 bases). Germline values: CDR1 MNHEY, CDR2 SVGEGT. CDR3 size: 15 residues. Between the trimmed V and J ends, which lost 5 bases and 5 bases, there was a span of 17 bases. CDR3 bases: TGTGCCAGCAGTAGGATCTCCTTGGCGGGAGATACGCAGTATTTT. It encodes CASSRISLAGDTQYF.

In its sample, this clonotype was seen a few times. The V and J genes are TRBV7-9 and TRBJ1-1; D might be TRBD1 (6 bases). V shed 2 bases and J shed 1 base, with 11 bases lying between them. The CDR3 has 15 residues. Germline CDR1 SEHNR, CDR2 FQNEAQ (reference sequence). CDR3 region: CASSLRRQENTEAFF. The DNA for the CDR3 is TGTGCCAGCAGCTTAAGGCGACAGGAGAACACTGAAGCTTTCTTT.

CDR3 loop: CATSDLPGVFSYNEQFF. CDR3 nucleotide sequence: TGTGCCACCAGTGACCTCCCGGGCGTCTTCTCCTACAATGAGCAGTTCTTC. This chain joins TRBV24-1 and TRBJ2-1; D is unclear. The CDR3 consists of 17 residues. The V gene lost 4 bases and the J gene lost 0 bases, with 15 bases spanning the gap. Per the germline V gene, CDR1 is KGHDR and CDR2 is SFDVKD.

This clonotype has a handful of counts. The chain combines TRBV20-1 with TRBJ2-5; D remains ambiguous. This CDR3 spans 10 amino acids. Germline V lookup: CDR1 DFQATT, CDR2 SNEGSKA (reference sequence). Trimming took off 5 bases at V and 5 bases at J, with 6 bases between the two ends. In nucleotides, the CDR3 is TGCAGTGCTCTTGACGAGACCCAGTACTTC. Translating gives CSALDETQYF.

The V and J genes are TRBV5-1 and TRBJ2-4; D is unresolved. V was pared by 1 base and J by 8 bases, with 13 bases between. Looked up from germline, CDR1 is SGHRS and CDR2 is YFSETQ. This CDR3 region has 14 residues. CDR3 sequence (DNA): TGCGCCAGCAGCTTGACCGGGCCATGGGACATTCAGTACTTC. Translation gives CASSLTGPWDIQYF.

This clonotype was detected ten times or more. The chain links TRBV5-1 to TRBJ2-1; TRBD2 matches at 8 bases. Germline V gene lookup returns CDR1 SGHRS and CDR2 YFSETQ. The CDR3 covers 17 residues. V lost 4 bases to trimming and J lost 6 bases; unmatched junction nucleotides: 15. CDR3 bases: TGCGCCAGCAGCAGGACCTCCGGGACTAGTAGGGGCAATGAGCAGTTCTTC. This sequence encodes CASSRTSGTSRGNEQFF.

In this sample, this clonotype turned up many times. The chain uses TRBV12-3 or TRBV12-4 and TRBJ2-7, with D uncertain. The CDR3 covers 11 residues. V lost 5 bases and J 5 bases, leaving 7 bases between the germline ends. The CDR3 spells CASSKQNEQYF. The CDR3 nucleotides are TGTGCCAGCAGTAAGCAAAACGAGCAGTACTTC.

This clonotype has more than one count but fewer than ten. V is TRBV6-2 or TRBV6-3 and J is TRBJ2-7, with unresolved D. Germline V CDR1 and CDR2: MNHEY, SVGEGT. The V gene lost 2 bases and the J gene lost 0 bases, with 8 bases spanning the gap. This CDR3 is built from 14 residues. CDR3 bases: TGTGCCAGCAGTTACCTCTTCGGCTCCTACGAGCAGTACTTC. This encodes CASSYLFGSYEQYF.